A selection of T cell receptor beta chains follows, all from one sample in a study of cytomegalovirus exposure and HLA in healthy donors. Clones were read by immunoSEQ multiplex PCR, and TCRdb kept only the in-frame ones, dropping some. The repertoire includes 70,000 to 90,000 clones, more than 60% of them detected once, and approximately 2.1% sits in the top ten. Sample: PBMCs. The receptor set was obtained from a man aged 40-49 years in good health and CMV-seronegative. CDR3s include the opening cysteine and the closing phenylalanine or tryptophan. The D gene is left open where the match is weak. Clone sizes are given selectively: once, few, many, or a class where the clone is expanded.

clone_size	v_call	j_call	d_call	cdr3_length	cdr3_nt	cdr3_aa
NA	TRBV18	TRBJ1-2	TRBD1	14	TGTGCCAGCTCACCCGACAGGGACGACTATGGCTACACCTTC	CASSPDRDDYGYTF
NA	TRBV5-4	TRBJ2-1	TRBD1	14	TGTGCCAGCAGCTTGCAGACAGGGGACAATGAGCAGTTCTTC	CASSLQTGDNEQFF
NA	TRBV16	TRBJ2-7	NA	15	TGTGCCAGCAGCCAATTAAGGGGTGGCGGGGACGAGCAGTACTTC	CASSQLRGGGDEQYF
few	TRBV19	TRBJ1-5	NA	15	TGTGCCAGTAGTATCTCGAGGGTTGGCAATCAGCCCCAGCATTTT	CASSISRVGNQPQHF
NA	TRBV28	TRBJ2-7	NA	16	TGTGCCAGCAGTTTAGGGTTCAGGGGACCGGGCCACGAGCAGTACTTC	CASSLGFRGPGHEQYF
NA	TRBV27	TRBJ1-2	TRBD1	14	TGTGCCAGCAGTTTACGAGGGGGCGCATATGGCTACACCTTC	CASSLRGGAYGYTF
NA	TRBV7-2	TRBJ2-7	TRBD2	14	TGTGCCAGCAGCGCATCCGGGACTAGCTACGAGCAGTACTTC	CASSASGTSYEQYF
NA	TRBV19	TRBJ1-1	NA	15	TGTGCCAGTAGCCCGGGAAGCGTGATGAACACTGAAGCTTTCTTT	CASSPGSVMNTEAFF
NA	TRBV10-2	TRBJ2-7	TRBD2	16	TGCGCCAGCAGTGAGTCCCTAGCGGGGGGCAGCTACGAGCAGTACTTC	CASSESLAGGSYEQYF
NA	TRBV19	TRBJ1-5	TRBD1	14	TGTGCCAGTAGTCGGACAGGAGGCGGTCAGCCCCAGCATTTT	CASSRTGGGQPQHF
once	TRBV5-1	TRBJ2-7	NA	13	TGCGCCAGCAGGGAGGGGGCGAGGTACGAGCAGTACTTC	CASREGARYEQYF
NA	TRBV6-5	TRBJ2-5	NA	13	TGTGCCAGCAGTTATGGGGGCAGGGAGACCCAGTACTTC	CASSYGGRETQYF
NA	TRBV15	TRBJ1-1	NA	13	TGTGCCACCAGTCCGACCGGGGACACTGAAGCTTTCTTT	CATSPTGDTEAFF
NA	TRBV7-9	TRBJ2-2	NA	17	TGTGCCAGCAGCTCTCCGCGGGCGCGCGCGAACACCGGGGAGCTGTTTTTT	CASSSPRARANTGELFF
NA	TRBV28	TRBJ1-1	NA	13	TGTGCCATCGTGGCGGGACGGGCGACTGAAGCTTTCTTT	CAIVAGRATEAFF
NA	TRBV7-2	TRBJ1-3	NA	17	TGTGCCAGCAGCTTAGCTTACAGGGAAATCTCTGGAAACACCATATATTTT	CASSLAYREISGNTIYF
once	TRBV7-2	TRBJ2-7	TRBD1	13	TGTGCCAGCAGCTTAGTGGGACAGGGGGTTCGTTACTTC	CASSLVGQGVRYF
NA	TRBV9	TRBJ1-1	NA	13	TGTGCCAGCAACAAGGTCGGGGGCACTGAAGCTTTCTTT	CASNKVGGTEAFF
NA	TRBV7-9	TRBJ1-5	NA	12	TGTTCCAGCAGCAAAGGCGGTCAGCCCCAGCATTTT	CSSSKGGQPQHF
NA	TRBV6-1	TRBJ2-3	NA	13	TGTGCCAGCTACCGGACAGGCACAGATACGCAGTATTTT	CASYRTGTDTQYF
NA	TRBV6-5	TRBJ1-5	NA	15	TGTGCCAGCAGCCGCGACAGGTTCTTTTACCAGCCCCAGCATTTT	CASSRDRFFYQPQHF
few	TRBV4-1	TRBJ2-7	TRBD2	15	TGCGCCAGCAGCCCCCCTAGCGGGAGTCACTACGAGCAGTACTTC	CASSPPSGSHYEQYF
NA	TRBV7-8	TRBJ1-5	TRBD1	15	TGTGCCAGCAGCTTACAGACAGGGCAAGGGCAGCCCCAGCATTTT	CASSLQTGQGQPQHF
NA	TRBV5-4	TRBJ2-7	NA	14	TGTGCCAGCAGCTTTGGGGGCGCAATAGGCGAGCAGTACTTC	CASSFGGAIGEQYF
NA	TRBV15	TRBJ1-4	TRBD1	14	TGTGCCACCAGCAGGGACAGGGGAAATGAAAAACTGTTTTTT	CATSRDRGNEKLFF
NA	TRBV25-1	TRBJ2-2	TRBD1	17	TGTGCCAGCAGTGAATATCGGACAGGGGTTAAACCCGGGGAGCTGTTTTTT	CASSEYRTGVKPGELFF
NA	TRBV5-6	TRBJ2-1	TRBD2	17	TGTGCCAGCACACACTTACGGCGGGGGGCAACCTACAATGAGCAGTTCTTC	CASTHLRRGATYNEQFF
NA	TRBV7-9	TRBJ1-1	NA	13	TGTGCCAGCAGCAGGGAGATTAAGTCTGAAGCTTTCTTT	CASSREIKSEAFF
once	TRBV5-1	TRBJ1-2	TRBD1	18	TGCACCAGCAGCTGGGGGACAGCGCACATTAAAGATAACTATGGCTACACCTTC	CTSSWGTAHIKDNYGYTF
NA	TRBV13	TRBJ2-3	NA	14	TGTGCCAGCAGCTCTCTGGCGGTGACAGATACGCAGTATTTT	CASSSLAVTDTQYF
NA	TRBV7-7	TRBJ2-5	TRBD2	16	TGTGCTAGCAGTCGACGACTAGCGGATCTACAAGAGACCCAGTACTTC	CASSRRLADLQETQYF
NA	TRBV5-4	TRBJ2-1	NA	16	TGTGCCAGCAGCTTGGGGGCCTCAACAAATTACAATGAGCAGTTCTTC	CASSLGASTNYNEQFF
NA	TRBV10-3	TRBJ2-7	NA	16	TGTGCCACCCGAACTAACCCTATTGGCCCCTACGACGAGCAGTACTTC	CATRTNPIGPYDEQYF
NA	TRBV5-1	TRBJ2-2	TRBD1	18	TGCGCCAGCAGCTTCCCCCGACAGGGGGCGCGGAATATCGGGGAGCTGTTTTTT	CASSFPRQGARNIGELFF
NA	TRBV4-2	TRBJ1-4	TRBD1	14	TGTGCCAGCAGCCGGGACAGAATTAATGAAAAACTGTTTTTT	CASSRDRINEKLFF
NA	TRBV28	TRBJ1-5	NA	14	TGTGCCAGCACAGATCGCGGCATCAATCAGCCCCAGCATTTT	CASTDRGINQPQHF
NA	TRBV29-1	TRBJ2-6	NA	13	TGCAGCGTTGCGGGTTCTGGGGCCAACGTCCTGACTTTC	CSVAGSGANVLTF
NA	TRBV6-6	TRBJ2-3	NA	15	TGTGCCAGCAGTTACTCCGGACAGAGCACAGATACGCAGTATTTT	CASSYSGQSTDTQYF
NA	TRBV29-1	TRBJ2-5	TRBD2	15	TGCAGCGTTGAAGGACTAGCGGTTCAATTGGGGACCCAGTACTTC	CSVEGLAVQLGTQYF
NA	TRBV28	TRBJ1-2	TRBD1	14	TGTGCCAGCAGTCCGGGACAGGAGATCTATGGCTACACCTTC	CASSPGQEIYGYTF
NA	TRBV28	TRBJ1-2	NA	12	TGTGCCAGCAGTTTCCGGGGATCTGGCTACACCTTC	CASSFRGSGYTF
NA	TRBV29-1	TRBJ2-5	NA	14	TGCAGCGTTGGGGAAGGGAACAGGGTACAGACCCAGTACTTC	CSVGEGNRVQTQYF
once	TRBV7-9	TRBJ1-2	NA	12	TGTGCCAGCAGAAAATCAGATGGTGGCTACACCTTC	CASRKSDGGYTF
NA	TRBV29-1	TRBJ2-2	NA	14	TGCAGCGTTGATCTGAGTTGGAACACCGGGGAGCTGTTTTTT	CSVDLSWNTGELFF
NA	TRBV6-1	TRBJ1-1	TRBD1	14	TGTGCCAGCAGTGTGGGACAGGGACGCACTGAAGCTTTCTTT	CASSVGQGRTEAFF
NA	TRBV7-9	TRBJ1-1	NA	15	TGTGCCAGCAGCCCCAGAGGTGAGTCGATTACTGAAGCTTTCTTT	CASSPRGESITEAFF
NA	TRBV7-6	TRBJ2-2	TRBD1	15	TGTGCCAGCAGCTTAGAGGGGGCGGCTGCCGGGGAGCTGTTTTTT	CASSLEGAAAGELFF
NA	TRBV9	TRBJ1-1	NA	15	TGTGCCAGCAGCGTAGCTCCAGGGTGGGACACTGAAGCTTTCTTT	CASSVAPGWDTEAFF
NA	TRBV10-3	TRBJ1-5	NA	13	TGTGCCATCAGTGGGGCAGACCATCAGCCCCAGCATTTT	CAISGADHQPQHF
NA	TRBV7-9	TRBJ2-7	NA	12	TGTGCCAGCAGCTTAGCGTCAGGGGCGATGTACTTC	CASSLASGAMYF